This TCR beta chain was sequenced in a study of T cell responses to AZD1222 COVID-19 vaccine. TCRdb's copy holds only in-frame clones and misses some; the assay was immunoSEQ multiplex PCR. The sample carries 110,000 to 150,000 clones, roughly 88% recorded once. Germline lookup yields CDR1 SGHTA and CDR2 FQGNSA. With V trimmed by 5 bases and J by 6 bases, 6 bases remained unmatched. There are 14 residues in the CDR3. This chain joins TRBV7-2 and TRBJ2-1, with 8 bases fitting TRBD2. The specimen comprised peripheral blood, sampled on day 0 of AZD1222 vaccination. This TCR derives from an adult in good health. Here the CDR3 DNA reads TGTGCCAGCAGCCCAATGGGACTAGTCAATGAGCAGTTCTTC. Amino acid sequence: CASSPMGLVNEQFF. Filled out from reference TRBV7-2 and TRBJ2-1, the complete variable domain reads GAGVSQSPSNKVTEKGKDVELRCDPISGHTALYWYRQSLGQGLEFLIYFQGNSAPDKSGLPSDRFSAERTGGSVSTLTIQRTQQEDSAVYLCASSPMGLVNEQFFGPGTRLTVL.